Given below is one T cell receptor (beta chain) in context. What it binds is unknown. Using immunoSEQ multiplex PCR, the repertoire was profiled, and TCRdb retains in-frame clones only, with some absent. The table records around 120,000 clones, around 92% of them present only once. The CDR3 has 18 residues. This entry comes from a study of T cell responses to AZD1222 COVID-19 vaccine. Findings of the study overall: The donor cohort was predominantly white British with a female majority, and clonal diversity may have been underestimated.

This specimen was peripheral blood, taken on day 0 of AZD1222 vaccination. This chain links TRBV21-1 with TRBJ1-4. TRBV21-1 is a recognized pseudogene. The TCR was taken from an adult in good health. The CDR3 DNA follows: TGTGCCAGCAGCAAAGAGCTCAACGCCCTTGGGACTAATGAAAAACTGTTTTTT. Translating gives CASSKELNALGTNEKLFF.